This is a list of T cell receptor beta chains from one sample in a study of blood T cell repertoires in COVID-19. The assay was immunoSEQ multiplex PCR, and TCRdb's table has in-frame clones only and misses some. The profile shows 110,000 or so clones, 70% to 90% of them singletons. Sequencing used peripheral blood. The receptor source for this set is a middle-aged man with acute or convalescent COVID-19. The CDR3 runs from the conserved cysteine through the conserved F or W. Each record gives: V gene, J gene, D gene, clone size, CDR3 length, CDR3 protein, CDR3 DNA. The D gene is left open where the match is weak. Size is stated for part of the rows, as once, few or many counts, or as a class when the clone is expanded.

v_call: TRBV7-2; j_call: TRBJ2-1; d_call: TRBD2; clone_size: NA; cdr3_length: 16; cdr3_aa: CASSLLTSGGYNEQFF; cdr3_nt: TGTGCCAGCAGCTTATTGACTAGCGGGGGGTATAATGAGCAGTTCTTC
v_call: TRBV7-5; j_call: TRBJ1-2; d_call: NA; clone_size: few; cdr3_length: 17; cdr3_aa: CVRTPLPGVLCNYGYTF; cdr3_nt: TGTGTCAGAACCCCCCTACCGGGGGTTCTTTGTAACTATGGCTACACCTTC
v_call: TRBV9; j_call: TRBJ2-3; d_call: TRBD2; clone_size: NA; cdr3_length: 16; cdr3_aa: CASSVGGTSGPYTQYF; cdr3_nt: TGTGCCAGCAGCGTAGGCGGGACTAGCGGGCCCTATACGCAGTATTTT
v_call: TRBV15; j_call: TRBJ1-1; d_call: NA; clone_size: NA; cdr3_length: 12; cdr3_aa: CATRTLNTEAFF; cdr3_nt: TGTGCCACCAGAACACTGAACACTGAAGCTTTCTTT
v_call: TRBV20-1; j_call: TRBJ1-1; d_call: NA; clone_size: few; cdr3_length: 11; cdr3_aa: CSARSVTEAFF; cdr3_nt: TGCAGTGCTAGATCGGTAACTGAAGCTTTCTTT
v_call: TRBV5-6; j_call: TRBJ2-7; d_call: TRBD1; clone_size: NA; cdr3_length: 16; cdr3_aa: CASSERRGRLYYEQYF; cdr3_nt: TGTGCCAGCAGCGAACGCAGGGGGCGGTTGTACTACGAGCAGTACTTC
v_call: TRBV3-1/TRBV3-2; j_call: TRBJ2-2; d_call: NA; clone_size: once; cdr3_length: 14; cdr3_aa: CASSQGAGAGELFF; cdr3_nt: TGTGCCAGCAGCCAAGGGGCAGGGGCCGGGGAGCTGTTTTTT
v_call: TRBV24-1; j_call: TRBJ2-7; d_call: NA; clone_size: once; cdr3_length: 16; cdr3_aa: CATSDSRRARLGEQYF; cdr3_nt: TGTGCCACCAGTGATTCCCGGCGGGCACGGTTAGGGGAGCAGTACTTC
v_call: TRBV7-8; j_call: TRBJ1-1; d_call: TRBD1; clone_size: NA; cdr3_length: 16; cdr3_aa: CASSPRDRPTNTEAFF; cdr3_nt: TGTGCCAGCAGCCCCAGGGACAGGCCTACGAACACTGAAGCTTTCTTT
v_call: TRBV4-1; j_call: TRBJ2-2; d_call: NA; clone_size: NA; cdr3_length: 15; cdr3_aa: CASSQDWQAGGELFF; cdr3_nt: TGCGCCAGCAGCCAAGATTGGCAGGCGGGCGGGGAGCTGTTTTTT
v_call: TRBV7-2; j_call: TRBJ2-7; d_call: TRBD1; clone_size: NA; cdr3_length: 18; cdr3_aa: CASSLFRLGGQRSYEQYF; cdr3_nt: TGTGCCAGCAGCTTATTTAGATTAGGGGGCCAACGCTCCTACGAGCAGTACTTC
v_call: TRBV18; j_call: TRBJ2-5; d_call: TRBD2; clone_size: once; cdr3_length: 13; cdr3_aa: CASSPGTSETQYF; cdr3_nt: TGTGCCAGCTCACCCGGGACTAGTGAGACCCAGTACTTC
v_call: TRBV9; j_call: TRBJ1-2; d_call: TRBD1; clone_size: NA; cdr3_length: 15; cdr3_aa: CASTPSPQGAVGYTF; cdr3_nt: TGTGCCAGCACCCCGAGCCCACAGGGGGCCGTCGGCTACACCTTC
v_call: TRBV5-5; j_call: TRBJ2-7; d_call: NA; clone_size: NA; cdr3_length: 14; cdr3_aa: CASSLGQGSNEQYF; cdr3_nt: TGTGCCAGCAGCTTGGGCCAGGGTAGCAACGAGCAGTACTTC
v_call: TRBV27; j_call: TRBJ1-5; d_call: NA; clone_size: NA; cdr3_length: 16; cdr3_aa: CASSSYCGLINQPQHF; cdr3_nt: TGTGCCAGCAGTTCCTATTGTGGACTCATCAATCAGCCCCAGCATTTT
v_call: TRBV7-3; j_call: TRBJ2-3; d_call: TRBD2; clone_size: NA; cdr3_length: 15; cdr3_aa: CASSSSGGAPDTQYF; cdr3_nt: TGTGCCAGCAGCTCTAGCGGGGGGGCCCCAGATACGCAGTATTTT
v_call: TRBV25-1; j_call: TRBJ2-1; d_call: NA; clone_size: once; cdr3_length: 14; cdr3_aa: CASSEFIREDEQFF; cdr3_nt: TGTGCCAGCAGTGAATTCATCAGGGAAGATGAGCAGTTCTTC
v_call: TRBV27; j_call: TRBJ2-6; d_call: TRBD2; clone_size: NA; cdr3_length: 16; cdr3_aa: CASAWEGLSGANVLTF; cdr3_nt: TGTGCCAGCGCCTGGGAGGGCCTCTCTGGGGCCAACGTCCTGACTTTC
v_call: TRBV30; j_call: TRBJ2-1; d_call: NA; clone_size: NA; cdr3_length: 14; cdr3_aa: CARGVSGRPNEQFF; cdr3_nt: TGTGCCCGGGGAGTTAGCGGCCGGCCCAATGAGCAGTTCTTC
v_call: TRBV3-1/TRBV3-2; j_call: TRBJ2-4; d_call: TRBD1; clone_size: NA; cdr3_length: 17; cdr3_aa: CASSPGRDRGTKNIQYF; cdr3_nt: TGTGCCAGCAGCCCAGGAAGGGACAGGGGTACCAAAAACATTCAGTACTTC
v_call: TRBV7-2; j_call: TRBJ2-3; d_call: TRBD2; clone_size: once; cdr3_length: 16; cdr3_aa: CASSLEGLAYTDTQYF; cdr3_nt: TGTGCCAGCAGCTTAGAAGGACTAGCCTACACAGATACGCAGTATTTT
v_call: TRBV19; j_call: TRBJ2-5; d_call: TRBD1; clone_size: NA; cdr3_length: 17; cdr3_aa: CASSIDHRTGGRETQYF; cdr3_nt: TGTGCCAGTAGTATAGATCATCGGACAGGGGGTCGAGAGACCCAGTACTTC
v_call: TRBV19; j_call: TRBJ1-5; d_call: TRBD1; clone_size: NA; cdr3_length: 16; cdr3_aa: CASSRHGTGDLQPQHF; cdr3_nt: TGTGCCAGTAGTAGACACGGGACAGGGGACCTCCAGCCCCAGCATTTT
v_call: TRBV7-2; j_call: TRBJ2-2; d_call: NA; clone_size: NA; cdr3_length: 16; cdr3_aa: CASSHTDRGIPGELFF; cdr3_nt: TGTGCCAGCAGCCACACAGATAGAGGGATTCCCGGGGAGCTGTTTTTT
v_call: TRBV10-3; j_call: TRBJ2-7; d_call: NA; clone_size: NA; cdr3_length: 14; cdr3_aa: CAISERGGEDEQYF; cdr3_nt: TGTGCCATCAGTGAGAGGGGGGGAGAGGACGAGCAGTACTTC
v_call: TRBV20-1; j_call: TRBJ1-1; d_call: NA; clone_size: NA; cdr3_length: 16; cdr3_aa: CSASGSGGVWSTEAFF; cdr3_nt: TGCAGTGCTAGTGGTTCGGGGGGCGTATGGTCGACTGAAGCTTTCTTT
v_call: TRBV10-3; j_call: TRBJ2-7; d_call: TRBD1; clone_size: NA; cdr3_length: 14; cdr3_aa: CAITSGDRGYEQYF; cdr3_nt: TGTGCCATCACCTCGGGGGACAGGGGCTACGAGCAGTACTTC
v_call: TRBV7-9; j_call: TRBJ1-2; d_call: TRBD1; clone_size: NA; cdr3_length: 15; cdr3_aa: CASSTGTEANYGYTF; cdr3_nt: TGTGCCAGCTCCACCGGGACAGAAGCTAACTATGGCTACACCTTC
v_call: TRBV11-2; j_call: TRBJ2-3; d_call: TRBD2; clone_size: NA; cdr3_length: 13; cdr3_aa: CASSSVAGGTQYF; cdr3_nt: TGTGCCAGCAGCTCCGTGGCGGGGGGGACGCAGTATTTT
v_call: TRBV15; j_call: TRBJ2-5; d_call: TRBD2; clone_size: NA; cdr3_length: 18; cdr3_aa: CATSRDVRLAGGQETQYF; cdr3_nt: TGTGCCACCAGCAGAGATGTGCGACTAGCGGGGGGCCAAGAGACCCAGTACTTC
v_call: TRBV19; j_call: TRBJ2-7; d_call: NA; clone_size: NA; cdr3_length: 14; cdr3_aa: CASSMTDRPYEQYF; cdr3_nt: TGTGCCAGTAGTATGACCGACAGGCCCTACGAGCAGTACTTC
v_call: TRBV3-1/TRBV3-2; j_call: TRBJ1-2; d_call: TRBD1; clone_size: NA; cdr3_length: 12; cdr3_aa: CASSQGAVGYTF; cdr3_nt: TGTGCCAGCTCACAGGGGGCCGTTGGCTACACCTTC
v_call: TRBV11-2; j_call: TRBJ2-7; d_call: TRBD1; clone_size: NA; cdr3_length: 17; cdr3_aa: CASSLRVGGTASYEQYF; cdr3_nt: TGTGCCAGCAGCCTTCGAGTGGGTGGGACAGCCTCCTACGAGCAGTACTTC
v_call: TRBV7-9; j_call: TRBJ2-1; d_call: NA; clone_size: NA; cdr3_length: 12; cdr3_aa: CASSLVPGEQFF; cdr3_nt: TGTGCCAGCAGCTTAGTTCCGGGTGAGCAGTTCTTC
v_call: TRBV30; j_call: TRBJ2-2; d_call: TRBD2; clone_size: NA; cdr3_length: 16; cdr3_aa: CAWRALGSGYAGELFF; cdr3_nt: TGTGCCTGGAGGGCTTTGGGTAGCGGGTATGCCGGGGAGCTGTTTTTT
v_call: TRBV3-1/TRBV3-2; j_call: TRBJ2-1; d_call: TRBD2; clone_size: NA; cdr3_length: 17; cdr3_aa: CASSLTRTSGGRNEQFF; cdr3_nt: TGTGCCAGCAGCCTGACCCGAACTAGCGGGGGGAGGAATGAGCAGTTCTTC
v_call: TRBV19; j_call: TRBJ1-1; d_call: TRBD1; clone_size: NA; cdr3_length: 17; cdr3_aa: CASSTDRASRGNTEAFF; cdr3_nt: TGTGCCAGTAGTACGGACAGGGCCTCCCGAGGGAACACTGAAGCTTTCTTT
v_call: TRBV24-1; j_call: TRBJ2-3; d_call: NA; clone_size: NA; cdr3_length: 16; cdr3_aa: CATSDTWGSGTDTQYF; cdr3_nt: TGTGCCACCAGTGATACCTGGGGCTCTGGCACAGATACGCAGTATTTT
v_call: TRBV29-1; j_call: TRBJ2-3; d_call: TRBD2; clone_size: NA; cdr3_length: 13; cdr3_aa: CSVVSGGPDTQYF; cdr3_nt: TGCAGCGTTGTTAGCGGGGGACCAGATACGCAGTATTTT
v_call: TRBV6-1; j_call: TRBJ1-4; d_call: NA; clone_size: NA; cdr3_length: 15; cdr3_aa: CASSEGGPTNEKLFF; cdr3_nt: TGTGCCAGCAGTGAGGGGGGGCCTACTAATGAAAAACTGTTTTTT
v_call: TRBV7-2; j_call: TRBJ1-2; d_call: TRBD1; clone_size: NA; cdr3_length: 13; cdr3_aa: CASSADRVYSYTF; cdr3_nt: TGTGCCAGCAGCGCCGACAGGGTTTATAGCTACACCTTC
v_call: TRBV11-2; j_call: TRBJ2-7; d_call: NA; clone_size: NA; cdr3_length: 13; cdr3_aa: CASSLVGAGEQYF; cdr3_nt: TGTGCCAGCAGCTTAGTCGGTGCGGGCGAGCAGTACTTC